This T cell receptor (beta chain) comes out of a study of graft-versus-host responses after intestinal transplantation. Background on the study: Recipients received multivisceral, liver-intestinal, or isolated intestinal transplants. The whole recipient group had anti-thymocyte globulin induction followed by tacrolimus and steroids for around three years. Study-level findings and limits: Some GvH clones were seen earlier in gut or blood, suggesting intestinal origin. Peak levels of circulating GvH clones tracked with early post-transplant HvG declines.

Using immunoSEQ multiplex PCR, the repertoire was profiled, and TCRdb retains in-frame clones only, with some absent. The profile shows under 150,000 clones, approximately 95% of them singletons. The CDR3 sequence is 11 residues long. V lost 7 bases, J lost 5 bases, and 8 bases lay in between. CDR1 is MDHEN, CDR2 SYDVKM, per germline. In the case of this clone: Antigen unknown.

V is TRBV28 and J is TRBJ1-1; D is unresolved. This TCR was sampled from a human donor who received an intestinal transplant. The sequencing used unstimulated CD8+ T cells sorted from spleen or lymph node cells, collected before intestinal transplant. The CDR3 coding sequence is TGTGCCAGCACCGTTGGGACTGAAGCTTTCTTT. As protein: CASTVGTEAFF.